This passage covers 20 T cell receptor beta chains from one sample sequenced in a study of CD8 T cells in Susac syndrome. Reverse transcription of roughly 0.45 to 1 ug RNA used random hexamers. TCRdb reprocessed the immunoSEQ multiplex PCR reads with MiXCR, giving one entry per CDR3 protein. The sample holds under 200,000 distinct CDR3 sequences; about 93% are singletons and the top ten take about 0.1%. The specimen was CD4+ T cells from PBMCs. All receptors derive from a human donor in good health.

The rearrangement links TRBV19 to TRBJ1-2; tentative D call: TRBD1 (6 bases). Germline V gene data show CDR1 as LNHDA and CDR2 as SQIVND (reference sequence). Trimming shortened V by 3 bases and J by 10 bases, and 27 bases separated the two germline ends. The CDR3 contains 17 residues. CDR3 bases: TGTGCCAGTAGTATTCCCCGCCTAGACAGGTCGGGAACCTCCTACACCTTC. It specifies CASSIPRLDRSGTSYTF.

The chain has TRBV19 and TRBJ1-5; unclear D gene. With 9 bases removed from V and 2 bases from J, the gap between germline ends came to 17 bases. CDR1 LNHDA and CDR2 SQIVND come from the germline V gene (reference sequence). The CDR3 consists of 15 residues. DNA for the CDR3: TGTGCCAGCGCACCCCAGGCCGGGCGCAATCAGCCCCAGCATTTT. It encodes CASAPQAGRNQPQHF.

The CDR3 DNA reads as TGTGCCTGGAGGTTGAGGAACACTGAAGCTTTCTTT. This translates into CAWRLRNTEAFF. The chain uses TRBV30 and TRBJ1-1; no clear D. V was trimmed by 3 bases and J by 1 base, leaving 6 bases between them. The V gene's germline CDR1 is GTSNPN and CDR2 SVGIG (reference sequence). CDR3 length: 12 residues. Using reference TRBV30 and TRBJ1-1 for the parts outside the CDR3, the full variable domain is SQTIHQWPATLVQPVGSPLSLECTVEGTSNPNLYWYRQAAGRGLQLLFYSVGIGQISSEVPQNLSASRPQDRQFILSSKKLLLSDSGFYLCAWRLRNTEAFFGQGTRLTVV.

V usage is TRBV12-3 or TRBV12-4 and J usage is TRBJ2-1; 10 nucleotides match TRBD2. With 0 bases clipped from V and 8 bases from J, the junction kept 1 base outside the gene matches. This CDR3 has 14 residues. DNA of the CDR3: TGTGCCAGCAGTTTAGCTAGCGGGGGGTATGAGCAGTTCTTC. Encoded protein: CASSLASGGYEQFF.

V usage is TRBV3-1 and J usage is TRBJ2-1, with D possibly TRBD2 on 5 matching bases. Germline-derived CDR1 and CDR2 are LGHDT and YNNKEL (reference sequence). This CDR3 has 15 amino acids. V was clipped by 3 bases and J by 2 bases, with 11 bases between them. In DNA, the CDR3 is TGTGCCAGCAGCCAGGGCAGCGGTACCTACAATGAGCAGTTCTTC. Translation: CASSQGSGTYNEQFF.

V is TRBV16 and J is TRBJ2-7, with 9 bases matching TRBD1. With V trimmed by 8 bases and J by 4 bases, 6 bases remained unmatched. Germline CDR1 reads KGHSY; CDR2 reads FQNENV. This CDR3 has 13 residues. DNA of the CDR3: TGTGCCAGCGCCGGGACAGGGATATACGAGCAGTACTTC. This translates into CASAGTGIYEQYF.

This clonotype came up a few times. The chain combines TRBV7-2 with TRBJ2-3, with a possible D match to TRBD2 (5 bases). Looked up from germline, CDR1 is SGHTA and CDR2 is FQGNSA. Trimming stripped 5 bases from V and 8 bases from J, with 11 bases between. This CDR3 contains 12 residues. CDR3 sequence (DNA): TGTGCCAGCAGCCCAGCGGTGGCTACGCAGTATTTT. Translating it yields CASSPAVATQYF. The whole variable domain, remainder taken from reference TRBV7-2 and TRBJ2-3, is GAGVSQSPSNKVTEKGKDVELRCDPISGHTALYWYRQSLGQGLEFLIYFQGNSAPDKSGLPSDRFSAERTGGSVSTLTIQRTQQEDSAVYLCASSPAVATQYFGPGTRLTVL.

V and J are TRBV6-5 and TRBJ2-7; possibly TRBD1 or TRBD2 for D (6 bases each). Trimming pared 7 bases from V and 0 bases from J, leaving 16 bases between. The length of the CDR3 is 15 residues. Germline CDR1 and CDR2: MNHEY and SVGAGI. The CDR3 region has the DNA TGTGCCAGCACCCTTAGGGGGGATAGCTCCTACGAGCAGTACTTC. It specifies CASTLRGDSSYEQYF.

The chain employs TRBV23-1 and TRBJ2-6; no firm D call. TRBV23-1 is noted as an ORF with a role that remains uncertain. CDR3 length: 18 amino acids. Trimming pared 2 bases from V and 0 bases from J, leaving 14 bases between. The CDR3 protein is CASSQGEGPSSGANVLTF. CDR3 nucleotides: TGCGCCAGCAGTCAAGGTGAAGGTCCGAGCTCTGGGGCCAACGTCCTGACTTTC.

V is TRBV6-1 and J is TRBJ1-1; no clear D gene. The CDR3 spans 13 residues. CDR1 is MNHNS and CDR2 is SASEGT in the germline V gene. Trimming took off 8 bases at V and 3 bases at J, with 13 bases between the two ends. The CDR3 coding sequence is TGTGCCAGCCGACGACCCCTGGACACTGAAGCTTTCTTT. Amino acids: CASRRPLDTEAFF.

This clonotype showed up just once. This chain uses TRBV10-3 with TRBJ2-7, with TRBD1 matching 12 bases. CDR1 ENHRY and CDR2 SYGVKD come from the germline V gene. V was clipped by 4 bases and J by 2 bases; unmatched bases: 0. This CDR3 contains 14 residues. CDR3 DNA: TGTGCCATCAGTGGGGACAGGGGGCCCTACGAGCAGTACTTC. Translation: CAISGDRGPYEQYF.

V gene TRBV2 combines with J gene TRBJ2-5; the D is unclear. CDR3 size: 13 residues. V gave up 6 bases and J gave up 0 bases, with 8 bases separating them. In germline, CDR1 is SNHLY, CDR2 FYNNEI. CDR3 in amino acids: CASRASYQETQYF. Written as DNA, the CDR3 is TGTGCCAGCAGAGCATCGTACCAAGAGACCCAGTACTTC.

The genes are TRBV10-3 and TRBJ2-5, with 12 bases aligning to TRBD2. CDR3 length: 16 amino acids. Germline lookup yields CDR1 ENHRY and CDR2 SYGVKD. The V and J ends lost 2 bases and 5 bases, in that order; junction bases with no gene match: 6. The chain's CDR3 is CAISEGRTSGAETQYF. Written as DNA, the CDR3 is TGTGCCATCAGTGAGGGGCGGACTAGCGGGGCTGAGACCCAGTACTTC.

J is TRBJ1-5 and V is TRBV6-2 or TRBV6-3; D possibly corresponds to TRBD1 (6 bases). The CDR3 length is 15 residues. V was cut by 6 bases and J by 5 bases, with 17 bases left in between. Per the germline V gene, CDR1 is MNHEY and CDR2 is SVGEGT. In DNA, the CDR3 is TGTGCCAGCAGCCAACAGGGCTGGGGGGATCAGCCCCAGCATTTT. Translated: CASSQQGWGDQPQHF.

This clonotype was counted a single time. The rearrangement links TRBV5-1 to TRBJ2-3; the D is unclear. Germline loops: CDR1 SGHRS, CDR2 YFSETQ. The CDR3 totals 14 residues. V lost 0 bases and J 2 bases, leaving 7 bases between the germline ends. The CDR3 protein is CASSLVVDTDTQYF. CDR3 in DNA: TGCGCCAGCAGCTTGGTTGTGGACACAGATACGCAGTATTTT.

The rearrangement uses TRBV7-3 and TRBJ2-2; the match to TRBD2 covers 8 bases. This CDR3 spans 16 amino acids. The germline V gene encodes CDR1 SGHTA and CDR2 FQGTGA. V lost 3 bases to trimming and J lost 4 bases; unmatched junction nucleotides: 7. For the CDR3, the DNA is TGTGCCAGCAGCTTGCCGGGGGGGCCGGGCACCGGGGAGCTGTTTTTT. Encoded protein: CASSLPGGPGTGELFF.

This rearrangement joins TRBV6-1 to TRBJ1-1; possibly TRBD1 for D (5 bases). Per germline, CDR1 MNHNS and CDR2 SASEGT. V lost 5 bases and J lost 4, with 17 bases in between. This CDR3 has 15 amino acids. The CDR3 bases are TGTGCCAGCAGTTCTAGCACGGGGGTTGTCACTGAAGCTTTCTTT. Amino acid sequence: CASSSSTGVVTEAFF.

This clonotype was seen a single time. V gene TRBV5-5 combines with J gene TRBJ1-6, with 10 bases that match TRBD1. Per the germline V gene, CDR1 is SGHKS and CDR2 is YYEKEE (reference sequence). This CDR3 contains 14 residues. Germline trimming cut 4 bases from V and 6 bases from J; bases unmatched to any gene: 1. The CDR3: CASSRTGGNSPLHF. CDR3 nucleotides: TGTGCCAGCAGCCGGACAGGGGGTAATTCACCCCTCCACTTT.

The chain couples TRBV3-1 to TRBJ2-7; 12 bases are shared with TRBD1. The CDR3 covers 15 residues. Losses at the gene ends were 4 bases for V and 4 bases for J; bases not matched to a gene: 5. Germline loops: CDR1 LGHDT, CDR2 YNNKEL (reference sequence). Written as DNA, the CDR3 is TGTGCCAGCAGCCGCGGGACAGGGGGCGGGTACGAGCAGTACTTC. This gives the protein CASSRGTGGGYEQYF.

The rearrangement joins TRBV28 to TRBJ2-7; D is undetermined. The CDR3 is made up of 11 amino acids. CDR1 MDHEN and CDR2 SYDVKM come from the germline V gene. Trimming pared 4 bases from V and 3 bases from J, leaving 4 bases between. The CDR3 loop is CASSSLYEQYV. The DNA for the CDR3 is TGTGCCAGCAGTTCCCTCTACGAGCAGTACGTC.